The clone carrying this TCR beta chain was observed a few times. The CDR3 covers 17 residues. Germline CDR1 is SGHNT and CDR2 is YYREEE (reference sequence). V lost 4 bases and J lost 0, with 18 bases in between. In TCRdb, the RACE reads were re-called with MiXCR into one record per CDR3 protein. The sample shows some 360,000 distinct CDR3 sequences, approximately 5% of them seen only once. This sample is part of a study of human T cells and chemical hapten exposure. Study background: The study sensitized with 2% DPC on a roughly 2 cm by roughly 2 cm patch of upper inner arm skin.

Noted time point: pre-sensitization, week 0. The sample's treatment: therapeutic diphenylcyclopropenone sensitization with weekly scalp DPC. Only after blood had been drawn was each patch test applied. Participating donors were patients with alopecia, aged 18 to 70 years, considered appropriate candidates for DPC. V is TRBV5-4 and J is TRBJ2-3; D perhaps matches TRBD2 (5 bases). The specimen was whole blood, collected in connection with sensitization to the hapten diphenylcyclopropenone (DPC). This receptor was obtained from a woman aged 50 to 65 with alopecia areata. Some clones in this sample may be carry-over from other donors' samples. CDR3 protein: CASSPSPERSSTDTQYF. For the CDR3, the DNA is TGTGCCAGCAGCCCTAGCCCCGAGAGGTCTAGCACAGATACGCAGTATTTT.